This entry lists 2 T cell receptor beta chains sequenced from one sample in a study. Generated by immunoSEQ multiplex PCR, the TCRdb table keeps only in-frame clones and is missing some. The data show under 90,000 clones, with around 95% seen just once and around 4.5% held by the top ten. The source material was PBMCs. These receptors all come from a middle-aged man with rheumatoid arthritis.

The chain links TRBV5-1 to TRBJ2-7; 8 bases agree with TRBD1. Per the germline V gene, CDR1 is SGHRS and CDR2 is YFSETQ. The CDR3 has 13 residues. V dropped 4 bases and J dropped 6; count of bases not matched to a gene: 6. The CDR3 DNA reads TGCGCCAGCAGCGCCCGAACAGGGGGCGAGCAGTACTTC. It specifies CASSARTGGEQYF.

V gene TRBV5-1 combines with J gene TRBJ1-3; no reliable D call. Germline V gene sequence: CDR1 SGHRS, CDR2 YFSETQ. The CDR3 loop spans 14 amino acids. Trimming pared 7 bases from V and 0 bases from J, leaving 11 bases between. CDR3 bases: TGCGCCAGCTCTGAGAAAAGCTCTGGAAACACCATATATTTT. Protein: CASSEKSSGNTIYF.